The 14 T cell receptor beta chains presented below share a single source sample, sequenced in a study of blood T cell repertoires in COVID-19. The method was immunoSEQ multiplex PCR; TCRdb's version includes in-frame clones alone and lacks a portion of them. The profile shows 380,000 or so clones, more than 70% of them singletons. The sequenced sample consisted of peripheral blood. The receptor source for this set is a man aged 35 to 55 with acute or convalescent COVID-19.

The chain is built from TRBV12-1 and TRBJ2-7; the table's D call of TRBD2 was not tested on the DNA. TRBV12-1 is a pseudogene locus. CDR3 length: 14 amino acids. CDR3 DNA: TGTGCCAGCAGCCCCGAAGGAGGGGTTGACGAGCAGTACTTC. This translates into CASSPEGGVDEQYF.

The V and J genes are TRBV28 and TRBJ1-1; a possible D gene is TRBD1 (5 bases). CDR1 is MDHEN, CDR2 SYDVKM, per germline. This CDR3 has 15 residues. V lost 6 bases to trimming and J lost 3 bases, with 17 bases between them. CDR3 residues: CASSHRPGGDTEAFF. CDR3 nucleotide sequence: TGTGCCAGCAGCCACCGTCCGGGGGGGGACACTGAAGCTTTCTTT.

The chain combines TRBV30 with TRBJ2-7; 11 bases are shared with TRBD1. With V trimmed by 0 bases and J by 3 bases, 1 base remained unmatched. Per germline, CDR1 GTSNPN and CDR2 SVGIG (reference sequence). The CDR3 length is 14 residues. The CDR3 DNA follows: TGTGCCTGGAGTGTCGGGACAGGGGGCTACGAGCAGTACTTC. Its translation: CAWSVGTGGYEQYF. The full variable domain, its missing parts supplied by reference TRBV30 and TRBJ2-7, is SQTIHQWPATLVQPVGSPLSLECTVEGTSNPNLYWYRQAAGRGLQLLFYSVGIGQISSEVPQNLSASRPQDRQFILSSKKLLLSDSGFYLCAWSVGTGGYEQYFGPGTRLTVT.

The chain is built from TRBV7-9 and TRBJ1-5, with a tentative D call TRBD1 (5 bases). There are 15 residues in the CDR3. Trimming shortened V by 1 base and J by 2 bases, and 9 bases separated the two germline ends. CDR1 SEHNR and CDR2 FQNEAQ come from the germline V gene (reference sequence). CDR3 sequence (DNA): TGTGCCAGCAGCTTAGAGGGGAGGGGCAATCAGCCCCAGCATTTT. Residues: CASSLEGRGNQPQHF.

The gene calls are TRBV6-2 or TRBV6-3 and TRBJ1-1; unclear D gene. Looked up from germline, CDR1 is MNHEY and CDR2 is SVGEGT. V lost 4 bases and J 1 base, leaving 7 bases between the germline ends. This CDR3 has 13 residues. The CDR3 protein is CASSSQKNTEAFF. The CDR3 nucleotides read TGTGCCAGCAGTTCACAGAAGAACACTGAAGCTTTCTTT.

The CDR3 here is CASSQRQDRETQYF. The DNA for the CDR3 is TGTGCCAGCAGTCAACGACAGGATCGGGAGACCCAGTACTTC. This sequence joins TRBV6-6 and TRBJ2-5; perhaps TRBD1 as D (6 bases). Germline assignment: CDR1 MNHNY and CDR2 SVGAGI (reference sequence). The germline V and J ends were trimmed by 5 bases and 5 bases, with 15 bases remaining between them. This CDR3 comprises 14 residues.

The V and J genes are TRBV19 and TRBJ2-5; the match to TRBD2 covers 7 bases. The CDR3 runs to 16 residues. Germline lookup yields CDR1 LNHDA and CDR2 SQIVND (reference sequence). With V trimmed by 6 bases and J by 5 bases, 15 bases remained unmatched. DNA for the CDR3: TGTGCCAGTAGCGCGGGAGTAGGTCGGGGGTTGGAGACCCAGTACTTC. Its protein is CASSAGVGRGLETQYF.

This chain links TRBV6-6 with TRBJ2-1; 11 bases fit TRBD2. CDR3 length: 14 amino acids. V gave up 5 bases and J gave up 8 bases; unmatched junction bases: 5. Germline CDR1 reads MNHNY; CDR2 reads SVGAGI (reference sequence). CDR3 in DNA: TGTGCCAGCAGTCAACTAGCGGGAGAGGATGAGCAGTTCTTC. Translation gives CASSQLAGEDEQFF.

The rearrangement uses TRBV11-3 and TRBJ2-1; 11 bases map to TRBD2. In germline, CDR1 is SGHNT, CDR2 YENEEA. V was pared by 6 bases and J by 6 bases, with 4 bases of the junction left unmatched. The CDR3 is 14 amino acids. Written as DNA, the CDR3 is TGTGCCAGCAGTAAGGGACTAGCGGTCAATGAGCAGTTCTTC. Its translation is CASSKGLAVNEQFF.

This clone was detected a few times. This chain links TRBV11-2 with TRBJ1-6, with a possible D match to TRBD1 (6 bases). Germline loops: CDR1 SGHAT, CDR2 FQNNGV. V lost 1 base to trimming and J lost 10 bases, with 14 bases between them. This CDR3 spans 15 amino acids. CDR3 amino acids: CASSLAAGAHSPLHF. The DNA of the CDR3 is TGTGCCAGCAGCTTAGCGGCGGGGGCACACTCACCCCTCCACTTT.

The chain employs TRBV19 and TRBJ1-2; 12 nucleotides line up with TRBD1. V was pared by 10 bases and J by 4 bases, with 10 bases of the junction left unmatched. The germline gives CDR1 LNHDA, CDR2 SQIVND (reference sequence). This CDR3 is built from 15 residues. For the CDR3, the DNA is TGTGCCACGAGGGGACAGGGGGCCCCCTTCTATGGCTACACCTTC. Its translation is CATRGQGAPFYGYTF.

The rearrangement uses TRBV5-4 and TRBJ1-3, with 7 bases matching TRBD1. The V segment lost 5 bases and the J segment 0 bases; nucleotides outside the gene matches: 14. The germline gives CDR1 SGHNT, CDR2 YYREEE (reference sequence). The CDR3 contains 18 residues. The CDR3 region has the DNA TGTGCCAGCAGTCTCGACAGGGTCAGAATTTACTCTGGAAACACCATATATTTT. Translated: CASSLDRVRIYSGNTIYF.

The chain links TRBV9 to TRBJ2-3; D not certain. V was cut by 0 bases and J by 0 bases, with 11 bases left in between. The germline V gene has CDR1 SGDLS and CDR2 YYNGEE. The CDR3 sequence is 16 residues long. Here the CDR3 reads CASSVGLQASTDTQYF. CDR3 nucleotides: TGTGCCAGCAGCGTAGGATTGCAGGCCAGCACAGATACGCAGTATTTT.

V gene TRBV5-6 combines with J gene TRBJ2-1, with D possibly TRBD1 on 6 matching bases. Trimming pared 4 bases from V and 4 bases from J, leaving 12 bases between. CDR1 is SGHDT and CDR2 is YYEEEE in the germline V gene. This CDR3 region has 14 residues. In DNA form, the CDR3 reads TGTGCCAGCAGCCGCGGAAGGGGGTACAATGAGCAGTTCTTC. It codes for CASSRGRGYNEQFF.